This T cell receptor (beta chain) was profiled in a study of identical twins. This clonotype was counted between two and nine times. Trimming stripped 6 bases from V and 6 bases from J, with 6 bases between. This CDR3 region has 12 residues. TCRdb fed the 5' RACE reads into MiXCR, producing one record per CDR3 protein. Of hundreds of thousands of distinct CDR3 sequences in the sample, 20% to 25% were seen once. Another study also made use of these data, one on T cells expressing NK-cell markers.

The gene calls are TRBV12-3 or TRBV12-4 and TRBJ1-6; D remains unclear. The TCR comes from a woman aged 18-29 years in good health. Sequencing was performed on CD4+ T cells sorted from blood. The CDR3: CASSSTNSPLHF. The CDR3 DNA follows: TGTGCCAGCAGCTCTACTAATTCACCCCTCCACTTT.